This entry features one T cell receptor beta chain sequence. What antigen it recognizes has not been identified. Base qualities are not recorded, but no much larger clone differs from it by a single base. RNA was extracted using the RNeasy kit, and roughly 0.5 to 1 ug of the RNA was reverse transcribed with random hexamers. TCR beta CDR3 regions were amplified with the immunoSEQ multiplex PCR assay covering 54 Vbeta and 13 Jbeta segments. To correct PCR amplification bias, a synthetic template baseline was used for both primer optimization and computational correction. In the paper's pipeline: Reads were annotated to V, D and J genes according to IMGT and were analyzed with immunoSEQ Analyzer, with only productive sequences retained. To calculate clonality, Shannon entropy was normalized by log2 of the number of productive unique sequences and then subtracted from one. For each patient and control, public and private clones were evaluated within the 100 most prevalent clones. A clone was defined as Susac-specific if it was absent from the healthy and MS cohorts, from some 980 published viral clones and from other ImmuneACCESS disease sequences. In-frame beta chains were kept once TCRdb had trimmed the public reads at Q25 with fastp and called clones with MiXCR. Records with the same CDR3 protein are collapsed into one entry carrying the most frequent genes and DNA. The V and J calls come from TCRdb's annotation, not from the publication. The table for this sample lists about 190,000 distinct CDR3 sequences; over 85% of them were counted only once. The ten largest account for 0.1% of the sample.

These data are taken from a study of CD8 T cells in Susac syndrome (dated by TCRdb to the late 2010s). With regard to the full study: Whether CD8+ T cell activation and differentiation in Susac syndrome was antigen driven was tested using repertoire sequencing.

The CDR3 starts with the cysteine, ends with the phenylalanine, and has 15 residues. The entry retains the CDR3 DNA only, 45 bases that are in frame from base 1. In the germline V gene, CDR1 corresponds to SGHDN and CDR2 to FVKESK. The V end gives up 1 base and the J end 4 bases, leaving 2 bases in the junction not matched to a gene. The investigation overall reported the following: The TCR sequencing and HLA analysis was acknowledged to have included a relatively small number of individuals.

Peripheral blood CD8+ and CD4+ T cells from healthy donors, Susac syndrome patients and multiple sclerosis patients were profiled using high-throughput TCR beta sequencing. Healthy donors were age- and sex-matched controls. Bulk CD8+ and CD4+ T cells were purified by magnetic negative isolation, whereas CD8+ TEMRA cells were enriched by FACS. Blood was drawn into EDTA tubes, processed within 24 hours, and PBMCs were isolated by density gradient centrifugation. PBMCs intended for TCR sequencing were frozen in liquid nitrogen and were later thawed in a 37 degrees C water bath. A purity of at least 90% was achieved for sorted or isolated CD4+, CD8+ and CD8+ TEMRA cells.

The chain links TRBV14 with TRBJ1-2, and 11 bases in between align with TRBD1. This clonotype was sampled from a human donor in good health. The sample taken for sequencing was CD4+ T cells from PBMCs. The DNA sequence follows: TGTGCCAGCAGCCAAGGGACAGGGGGCGGCTATGGCTACACCTTC. It codes for CASSQGTGGGYGYTF. Supplemented by the reference TRBV14 and TRBJ1-2 proteins around the CDR3, the complete variable domain is EAGVTQFPSHSVIEKGQTVTLRCDPISGHDNLYWYRRVMGKEIKFLLHFVKESKQDESGMPNNRFLAERTGGTYSTLKVQPAELEDSGVYFCASSQGTGGGYGYTFGSGTRLTVV.